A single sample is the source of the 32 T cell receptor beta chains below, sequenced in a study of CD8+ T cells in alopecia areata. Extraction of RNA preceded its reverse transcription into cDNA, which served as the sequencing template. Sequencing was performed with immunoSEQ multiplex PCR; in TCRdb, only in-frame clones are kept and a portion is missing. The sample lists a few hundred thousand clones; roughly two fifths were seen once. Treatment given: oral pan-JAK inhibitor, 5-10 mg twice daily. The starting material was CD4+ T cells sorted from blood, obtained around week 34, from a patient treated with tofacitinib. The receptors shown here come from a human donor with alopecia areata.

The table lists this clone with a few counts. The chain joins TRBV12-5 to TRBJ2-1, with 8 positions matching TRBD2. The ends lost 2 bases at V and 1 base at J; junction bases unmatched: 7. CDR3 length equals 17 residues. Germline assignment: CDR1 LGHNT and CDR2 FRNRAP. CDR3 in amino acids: CASGLTSGILSYNEQFF. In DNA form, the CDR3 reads TGTGCTAGTGGTTTGACTAGCGGCATCCTTTCCTACAATGAGCAGTTCTTC. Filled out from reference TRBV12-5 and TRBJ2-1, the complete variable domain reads DARVTQTPRHKVTEMGQEVTMRCQPILGHNTVFWYRQTMMQGLELLAYFRNRAPLDDSGMPKDRFSAEMPDATLATLKIQPSEPRDSAVYFCASGLTSGILSYNEQFFGPGTRLTVL.

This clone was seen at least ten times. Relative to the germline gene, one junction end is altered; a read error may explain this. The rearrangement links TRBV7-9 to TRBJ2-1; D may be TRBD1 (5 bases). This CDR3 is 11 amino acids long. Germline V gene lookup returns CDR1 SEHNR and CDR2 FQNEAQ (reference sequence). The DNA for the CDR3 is TGTGCCAGCAGCTTGTGGGGCCTTGGGGTCTTC. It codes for CASSLWGLGVF.

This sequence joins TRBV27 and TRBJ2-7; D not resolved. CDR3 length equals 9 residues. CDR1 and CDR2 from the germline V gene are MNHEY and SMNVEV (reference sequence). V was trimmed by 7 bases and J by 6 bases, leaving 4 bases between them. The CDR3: CASKGEQYF. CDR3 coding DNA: TGTGCCAGCAAGGGCGAGCAGTACTTC.

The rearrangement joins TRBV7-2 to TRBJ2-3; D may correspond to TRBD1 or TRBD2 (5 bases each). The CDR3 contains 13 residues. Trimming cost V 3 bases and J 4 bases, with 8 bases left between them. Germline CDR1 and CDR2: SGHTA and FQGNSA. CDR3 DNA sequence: TGTGCCAGCAGCTTGGGGCGGGCAGATACGCAGTATTTT. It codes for CASSLGRADTQYF.

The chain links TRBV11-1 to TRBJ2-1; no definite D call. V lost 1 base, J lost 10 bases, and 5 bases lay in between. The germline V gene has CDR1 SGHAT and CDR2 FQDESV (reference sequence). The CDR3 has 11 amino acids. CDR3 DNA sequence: TGTGCCAGCAGCTTAGACGCCGAGCAGTTCTTC. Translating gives CASSLDAEQFF.

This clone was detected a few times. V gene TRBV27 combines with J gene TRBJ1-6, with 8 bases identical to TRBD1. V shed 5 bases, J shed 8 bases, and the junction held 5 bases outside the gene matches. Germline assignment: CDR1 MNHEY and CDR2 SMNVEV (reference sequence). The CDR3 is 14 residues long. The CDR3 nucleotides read TGTGCCAGCAGTCTCGACAGGGGATATTCACCCCTCCACTTT. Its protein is CASSLDRGYSPLHF.

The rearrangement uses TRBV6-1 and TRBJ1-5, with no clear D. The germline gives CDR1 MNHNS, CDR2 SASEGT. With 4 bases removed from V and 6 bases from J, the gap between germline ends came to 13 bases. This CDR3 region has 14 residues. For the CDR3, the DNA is TGTGCCAGCAGTGTCAGGTTCCGGAGTCAGCCCCAGCATTTT. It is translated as CASSVRFRSQPQHF.

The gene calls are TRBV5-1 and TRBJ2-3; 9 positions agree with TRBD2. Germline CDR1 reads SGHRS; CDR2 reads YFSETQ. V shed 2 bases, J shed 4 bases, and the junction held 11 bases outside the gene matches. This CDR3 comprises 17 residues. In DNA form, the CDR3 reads TGCGCCAGCAGCTTTAGCGGGAGCCGATCGGGGGCAGATACGCAGTATTTT. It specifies CASSFSGSRSGADTQYF.

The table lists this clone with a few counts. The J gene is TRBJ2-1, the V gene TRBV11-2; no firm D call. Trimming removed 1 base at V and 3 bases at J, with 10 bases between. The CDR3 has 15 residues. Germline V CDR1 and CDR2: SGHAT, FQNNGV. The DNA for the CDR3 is TGTGCCAGCAGCTTAGTGAAAGGGCGCTACAATGAGCAGTTCTTC. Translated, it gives CASSLVKGRYNEQFF.

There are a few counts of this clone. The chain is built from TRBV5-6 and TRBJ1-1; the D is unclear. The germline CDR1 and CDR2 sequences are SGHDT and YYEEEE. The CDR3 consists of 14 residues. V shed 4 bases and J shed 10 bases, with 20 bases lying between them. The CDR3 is CASSSSREPPRAFF. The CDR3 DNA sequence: TGTGCCAGCAGCAGCTCCCGGGAGCCACCGCGAGCTTTCTTT. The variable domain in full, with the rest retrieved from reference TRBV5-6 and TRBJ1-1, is DAGVTQSPTHLIKTRGQQVTLRCSPKSGHDTVSWYQQALGQGPQFIFQYYEEEERQRGNFPDRFSGHQFPNYSSELNVNALLLGDSALYLCASSSSREPPRAFFGQGTRLTVV.

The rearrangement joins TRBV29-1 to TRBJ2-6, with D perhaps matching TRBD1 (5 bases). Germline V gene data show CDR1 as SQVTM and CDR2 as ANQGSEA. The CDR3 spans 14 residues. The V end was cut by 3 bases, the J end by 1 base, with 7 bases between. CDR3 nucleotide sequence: TGCAGCGTTGATGCAGGGTCTGGGGCCAACGTCCTGACTTTC. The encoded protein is CSVDAGSGANVLTF.

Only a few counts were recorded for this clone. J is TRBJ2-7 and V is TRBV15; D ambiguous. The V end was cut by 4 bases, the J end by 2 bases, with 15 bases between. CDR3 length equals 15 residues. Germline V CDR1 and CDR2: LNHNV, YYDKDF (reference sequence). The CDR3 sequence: CATSNWRTSTYEQYF. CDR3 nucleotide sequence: TGTGCCACCAGCAACTGGAGAACTTCAACCTACGAGCAGTACTTC.

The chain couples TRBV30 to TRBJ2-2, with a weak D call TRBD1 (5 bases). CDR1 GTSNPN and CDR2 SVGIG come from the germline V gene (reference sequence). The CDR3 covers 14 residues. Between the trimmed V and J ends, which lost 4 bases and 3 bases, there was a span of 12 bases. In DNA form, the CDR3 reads TGTGCCTGGATAGGGGCTAAGTACACCGGGGAGCTGTTTTTT. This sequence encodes CAWIGAKYTGELFF. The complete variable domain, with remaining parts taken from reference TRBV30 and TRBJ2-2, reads SQTIHQWPATLVQPVGSPLSLECTVEGTSNPNLYWYRQAAGRGLQLLFYSVGIGQISSEVPQNLSASRPQDRQFILSSKKLLLSDSGFYLCAWIGAKYTGELFFGEGSRLTVL.

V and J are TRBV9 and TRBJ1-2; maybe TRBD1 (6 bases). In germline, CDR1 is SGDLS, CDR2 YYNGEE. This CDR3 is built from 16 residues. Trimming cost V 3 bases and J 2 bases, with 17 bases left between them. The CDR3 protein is CASSASKAGANYGYTF. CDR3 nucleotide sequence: TGTGCCAGCAGCGCCTCTAAGGCAGGGGCCAACTATGGCTACACCTTC.

In DNA form, the CDR3 reads TGTGCCAGCACAAACAGGGACGGCCGCTTCTATGGCTACACCTTC. Translation: CASTNRDGRFYGYTF. The V call is TRBV6-5, the J call TRBJ1-2; D is possibly TRBD1 (6 bases). Looked up from germline, CDR1 is MNHEY and CDR2 is SVGAGI. Trimming left V 7 bases short and J 4 bases short, with 19 bases between. The CDR3 has 15 residues.

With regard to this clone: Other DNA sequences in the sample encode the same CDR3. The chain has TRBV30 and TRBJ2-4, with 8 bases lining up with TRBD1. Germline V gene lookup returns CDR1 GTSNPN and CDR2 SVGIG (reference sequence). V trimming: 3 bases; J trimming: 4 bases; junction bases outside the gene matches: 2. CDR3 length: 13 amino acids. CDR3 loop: CAWSRQGKNIQYF. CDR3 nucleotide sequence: TGTGCCTGGAGCAGACAGGGGAAAAACATTCAGTACTTC.

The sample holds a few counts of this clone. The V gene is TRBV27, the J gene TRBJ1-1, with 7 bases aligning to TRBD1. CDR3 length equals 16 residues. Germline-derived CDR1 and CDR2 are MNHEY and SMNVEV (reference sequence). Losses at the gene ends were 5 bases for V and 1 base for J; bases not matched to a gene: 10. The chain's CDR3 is CASSPRDSVRNTEAFF. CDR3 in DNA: TGTGCCAGCAGTCCCCGGGACAGTGTGAGGAACACTGAAGCTTTCTTT.

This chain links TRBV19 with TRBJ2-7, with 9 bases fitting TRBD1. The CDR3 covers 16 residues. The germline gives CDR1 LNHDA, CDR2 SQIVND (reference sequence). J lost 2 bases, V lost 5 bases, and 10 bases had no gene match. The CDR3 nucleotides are TGTGCCAGTAGTCCAACTGGACAGGGGAGGACCTACGAGCAGTACTTC. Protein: CASSPTGQGRTYEQYF.

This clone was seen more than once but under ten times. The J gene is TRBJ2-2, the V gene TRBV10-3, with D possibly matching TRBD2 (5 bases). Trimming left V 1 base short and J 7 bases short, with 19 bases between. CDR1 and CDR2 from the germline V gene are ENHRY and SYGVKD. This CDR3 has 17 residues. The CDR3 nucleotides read TGTGCCATCAGTGAGTTCATCTCGGGGAACCAAGGCGGGGAGCTGTTTTTT. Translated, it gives CAISEFISGNQGGELFF.

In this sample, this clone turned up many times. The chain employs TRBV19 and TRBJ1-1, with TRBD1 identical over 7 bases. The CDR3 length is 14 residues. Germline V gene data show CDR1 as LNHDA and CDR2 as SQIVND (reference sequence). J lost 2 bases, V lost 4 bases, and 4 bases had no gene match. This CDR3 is CASSTRQGNTEAFF. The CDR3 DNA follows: TGTGCCAGTAGTACAAGACAGGGAAACACTGAAGCTTTCTTT.

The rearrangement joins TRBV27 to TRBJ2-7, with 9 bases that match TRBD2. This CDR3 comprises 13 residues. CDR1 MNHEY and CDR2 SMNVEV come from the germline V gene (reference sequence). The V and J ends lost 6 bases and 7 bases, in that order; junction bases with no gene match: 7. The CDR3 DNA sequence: TGTGCCAGCAGGGTAGCGGGAGTCAGTGAGCAGTACTTC. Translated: CASRVAGVSEQYF.

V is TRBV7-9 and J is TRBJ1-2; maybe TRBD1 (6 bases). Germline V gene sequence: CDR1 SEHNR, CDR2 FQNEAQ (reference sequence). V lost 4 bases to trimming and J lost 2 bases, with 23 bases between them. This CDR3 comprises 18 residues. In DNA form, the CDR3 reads TGTGCCAGCAGCTCCCCAGGTCAAGCCCGGGACACAAACTATGGCTACACCTTC. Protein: CASSSPGQARDTNYGYTF.

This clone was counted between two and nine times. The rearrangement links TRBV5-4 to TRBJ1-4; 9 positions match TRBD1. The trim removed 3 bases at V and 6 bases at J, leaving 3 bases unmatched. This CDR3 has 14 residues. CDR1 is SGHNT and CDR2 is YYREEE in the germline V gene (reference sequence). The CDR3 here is CASSYRDRDEKLFF. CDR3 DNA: TGTGCCAGCAGCTATCGGGACAGGGATGAAAAACTGTTTTTT.

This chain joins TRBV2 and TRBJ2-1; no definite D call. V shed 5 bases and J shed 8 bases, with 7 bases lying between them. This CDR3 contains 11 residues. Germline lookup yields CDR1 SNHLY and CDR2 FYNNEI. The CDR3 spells CASSYLYEQFF. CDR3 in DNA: TGTGCCAGCAGTTACCTCTATGAGCAGTTCTTC.

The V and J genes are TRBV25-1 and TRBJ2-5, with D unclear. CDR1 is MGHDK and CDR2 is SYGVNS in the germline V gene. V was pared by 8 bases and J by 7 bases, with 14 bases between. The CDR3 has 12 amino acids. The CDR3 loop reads CASGRLDGTQYF. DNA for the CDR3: TGTGCCAGCGGAAGACTTGATGGGACCCAGTACTTC.

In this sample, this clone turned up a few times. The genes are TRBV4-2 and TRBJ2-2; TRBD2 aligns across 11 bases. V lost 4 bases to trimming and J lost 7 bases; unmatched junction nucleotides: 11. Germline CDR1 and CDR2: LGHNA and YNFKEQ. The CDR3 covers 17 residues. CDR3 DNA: TGTGCCAGCAGCCCCCGTAGCGGGGGGGAAACCCACGGGGAGCTGTTTTTT. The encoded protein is CASSPRSGGETHGELFF.

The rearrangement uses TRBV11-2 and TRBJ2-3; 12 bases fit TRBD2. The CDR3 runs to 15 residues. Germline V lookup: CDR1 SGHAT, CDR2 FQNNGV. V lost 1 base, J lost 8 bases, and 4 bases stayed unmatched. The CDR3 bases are TGTGCCAGCAGCTTAGGACTAGCGGGGGTTGGTACGCAGTATTTT. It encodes CASSLGLAGVGTQYF.

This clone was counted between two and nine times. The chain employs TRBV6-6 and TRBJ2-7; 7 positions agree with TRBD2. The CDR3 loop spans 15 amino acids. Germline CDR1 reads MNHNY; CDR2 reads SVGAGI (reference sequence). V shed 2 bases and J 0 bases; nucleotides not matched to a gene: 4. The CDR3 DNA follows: TGTGCCAGCAGTTACGGGGAGCGGGGCTCCTACGAGCAGTACTTC. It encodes CASSYGERGSYEQYF.

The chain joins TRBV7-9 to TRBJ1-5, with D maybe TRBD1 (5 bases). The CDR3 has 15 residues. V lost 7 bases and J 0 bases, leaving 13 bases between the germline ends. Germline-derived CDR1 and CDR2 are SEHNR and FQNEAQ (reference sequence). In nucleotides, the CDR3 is TGTGCCAGCACCCTCCGACAGTATAGCAATCAGCCCCAGCATTTT. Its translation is CASTLRQYSNQPQHF.

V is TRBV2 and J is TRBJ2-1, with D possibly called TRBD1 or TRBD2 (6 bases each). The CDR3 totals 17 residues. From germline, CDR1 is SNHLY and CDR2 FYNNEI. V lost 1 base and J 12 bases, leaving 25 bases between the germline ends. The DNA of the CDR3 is TGTGCCAGCAGTGAAGAGCGGGCAGGCCACAGGGCCGGGGGGCAGTTCTTC. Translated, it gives CASSEERAGHRAGGQFF.

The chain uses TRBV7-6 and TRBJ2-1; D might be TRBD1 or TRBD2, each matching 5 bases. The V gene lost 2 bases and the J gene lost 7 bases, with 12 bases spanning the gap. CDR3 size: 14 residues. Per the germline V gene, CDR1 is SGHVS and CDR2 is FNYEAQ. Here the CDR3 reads CASSLIEGLNEQFF. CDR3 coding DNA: TGTGCCAGCAGCTTAATCGAGGGGCTAAATGAGCAGTTCTTC.

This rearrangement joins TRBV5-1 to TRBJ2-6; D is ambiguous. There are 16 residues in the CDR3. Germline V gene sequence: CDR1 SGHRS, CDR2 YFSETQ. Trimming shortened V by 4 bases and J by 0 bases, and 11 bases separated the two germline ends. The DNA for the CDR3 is TGCGCCAGCAGCATCGGGCCTGGCTCTGGGGCCAACGTCCTGACTTTC. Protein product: CASSIGPGSGANVLTF.